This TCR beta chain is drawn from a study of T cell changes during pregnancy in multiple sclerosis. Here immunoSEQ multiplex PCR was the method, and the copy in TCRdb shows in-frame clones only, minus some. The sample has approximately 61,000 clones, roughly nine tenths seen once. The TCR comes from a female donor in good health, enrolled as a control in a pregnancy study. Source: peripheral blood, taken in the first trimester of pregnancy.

The CDR3 region has the DNA TGTGCCAGCAGCCTCCTCCGGGATACGCAGTATTTT. Translation gives CASSLLRDTQYF. V gene TRBV5-4 combines with J gene TRBJ2-3; D uncertain. Trimming removed 4 bases from V and 6 bases from J, with 9 bases in between. This CDR3 comprises 12 residues. Germline loops: CDR1 SGHNT, CDR2 YYREEE (reference sequence).